These 17 T cell receptor beta chains originate from one sample sequenced in a study of response to subunit inactivated influenza vaccine. MiXCR was run by TCRdb on the RT-PCR reads, yielding one entry per CDR3 protein. Of around 790,000 distinct CDR3 sequences detected, approximately 21% appear once; the ten largest clones hold 9.5% to 13%. The specimen was PBMCs from blood, collected around 5 days after vaccination. The receptors shown here come from a man over 45 who received an inactivated influenza vaccine.

The V gene is TRBV7-2, the J gene TRBJ2-7; TRBD2 might be the D (6 bases). This CDR3 is 13 amino acids long. The V gene's germline CDR1 is SGHTA and CDR2 FQGNSA. The V end lost 5 bases, the J end lost 1 base, and 9 bases lay between the germline ends. CDR3 nucleotides: TGTGCCAGCAGCGTTAGCGGTTCCTACGAGCAGTACTTC. This gives the protein CASSVSGSYEQYF.

This clonotype turned up a few times. The genes are TRBV20-1 and TRBJ2-3; D is unclear. The CDR3 covers 15 residues. Germline V gives CDR1 DFQATT, CDR2 SNEGSKA (reference sequence). Trimming removed 7 bases from V and 6 bases from J, with 23 bases in between. In DNA form, the CDR3 reads TGCAGTGGAACTCCGGGCCGATGGGCCTACGATACGCAGTATTTT. Translated, it gives CSGTPGRWAYDTQYF.

V usage is TRBV27 and J usage is TRBJ2-7; D uncertain. Trimming removed 2 bases at V and 3 bases at J, with 11 bases between. This CDR3 is built from 14 residues. Germline V gene lookup returns CDR1 MNHEY and CDR2 SMNVEV (reference sequence). CDR3 loop: CASSLQSSLYEQYF. The CDR3 region has the DNA TGTGCCAGCAGTTTACAGTCCTCGCTCTACGAGCAGTACTTC.

This clonotype has at least ten counts. The V and J genes are TRBV13 and TRBJ1-3; D unclear. This CDR3 contains 13 residues. The ends were cut back, 4 bases at V and 1 base at J, with 5 bases in the middle. In germline, CDR1 is PRHDT, CDR2 FYEKMQ (reference sequence). The CDR3 DNA reads as TGTGCCAGCAGCTATGGGTCTGGAAACACCATATATTTT. Its protein is CASSYGSGNTIYF.

This clonotype was seen repeatedly, ten times or more. This chain joins TRBV24-1 and TRBJ2-1; either TRBD1 or TRBD2 may supply D (5 bases each). With 5 bases removed from V and 2 bases from J, the gap between germline ends came to 15 bases. The germline V gene has CDR1 KGHDR and CDR2 SFDVKD. The CDR3 runs 16 residues. Written as DNA, the CDR3 is TGTGCCACCAGTGGAGGGGAAATCCTGACCTACAATGAGCAGTTCTTC. It specifies CATSGGEILTYNEQFF.

This clonotype has more than one count but fewer than ten. The chain recombines TRBV7-3 with TRBJ1-1; D is possibly TRBD1 (5 bases). Deletions cut 0 bases from V and 1 base from J, with 12 bases between. Looked up from germline, CDR1 is SGHTA and CDR2 is FQGTGA. This CDR3 comprises 16 residues. CDR3 nucleotide sequence: TGTGCCAGCAGCTTAACGAGAATGGACACGAACACTGAAGCTTTCTTT. As protein: CASSLTRMDTNTEAFF.

This clonotype was seen a few times. The V gene is TRBV12-3 or TRBV12-4, the J gene TRBJ2-2; 7 nucleotides agree with TRBD1. The CDR3 is made up of 15 amino acids. Losses at the gene ends were 4 bases for V and 3 bases for J; bases not matched to a gene: 5. The CDR3 sequence is CASSSRTGYTGELFF. In nucleotides, the CDR3 is TGTGCCAGCAGTTCCCGGACAGGTTACACCGGGGAGCTGTTTTTT.

The V and J genes are TRBV7-9 and TRBJ1-1, with TRBD1 matching 9 bases. With V trimmed by 5 bases and J by 3 bases, 7 bases remained unmatched. The CDR3 loop spans 15 amino acids. Germline V gene lookup returns CDR1 SEHNR and CDR2 FQNEAQ (reference sequence). Here the CDR3 DNA reads TGTGCCAGCAGCCCACGGGACAGGGCGTACACTGAAGCTTTCTTT. Protein sequence: CASSPRDRAYTEAFF. The entire variable domain, with the rest obtained from reference TRBV7-9 and TRBJ1-1, is as follows: DTGVSQNPRHKITKRGQNVTFRCDPISEHNRLYWYRQTLGQGPEFLTYFQNEAQLEKSRLLSDRFSAERPKGSFSTLEIQRTEQGDSAMYLCASSPRDRAYTEAFFGQGTRLTVV.

The J gene is TRBJ2-2, the V gene TRBV6-1; the match to TRBD2 covers 9 bases. The CDR3 runs to 15 residues. Germline CDR1 is MNHNS and CDR2 is SASEGT. V lost 4 bases, J lost 9 bases, and 9 bases stayed unmatched. The CDR3 loop reads CASSGLAGLDRELFF. The DNA for the CDR3 is TGTGCCAGCAGTGGTCTAGCGGGATTGGACCGGGAGCTGTTTTTT.

The gene calls are TRBV7-2 and TRBJ2-3; 7 bases fit TRBD2. J gave up 4 bases and V 2 bases, and 9 bases lay outside the gene matches. CDR3 length equals 16 residues. Germline lookup yields CDR1 SGHTA and CDR2 FQGNSA. The CDR3 is CASSLNSRELADTQYF. CDR3 coding DNA: TGTGCCAGCAGCTTAAACTCGCGGGAGCTCGCAGATACGCAGTATTTT.

In this sample, this clonotype turned up a few times. The chain couples TRBV6-1 to TRBJ2-7, with 9 bases that match TRBD1. With 9 bases clipped from V and 3 bases from J, the junction kept 6 bases outside the gene matches. This CDR3 is 13 amino acids long. The germline V gene has CDR1 MNHNS and CDR2 SASEGT. The CDR3 protein is CASAGTGLYEQYF. The CDR3 DNA sequence: TGTGCCAGTGCCGGGACAGGGCTCTACGAGCAGTACTTC.

The chain is built from TRBV6-2 or TRBV6-3 and TRBJ2-3; the match to TRBD1 covers 7 bases. Trimming removed 5 bases from V and 0 bases from J; junction bases left unmatched: 2. Germline V gene data show CDR1 as MNHEY and CDR2 as SVGEGT. The CDR3 spans 14 residues. The chain's CDR3 is CASSGTASTDTQYF. The CDR3 region has the DNA TGTGCCAGCAGTGGGACAGCCAGCACAGATACGCAGTATTTT.

The chain joins TRBV15 to TRBJ2-7; tentative D call: TRBD2 (6 bases). Germline V gives CDR1 LNHNV, CDR2 YYDKDF (reference sequence). The CDR3 runs 15 residues. V was pared by 0 bases and J by 7 bases, with 16 bases between. CDR3 sequence (DNA): TGTGCCACCAGCAGAGATAGGGCGGGATCGGGGGAGCAGTACTTC. Encoded protein: CATSRDRAGSGEQYF. Full variable domain (rest looked up from reference TRBV15 and TRBJ2-7): DAMVIQNPRYQVTQFGKPVTLSCSQTLNHNVMYWYQQKSSQAPKLLFHYYDKDFNNEADTPDNFQSRRPNTSFCFLDIRSPGLGDTAMYLCATSRDRAGSGEQYFGPGTRLTVT.

This clonotype was counted a few times. The chain is built from TRBV7-2 and TRBJ2-3; 7 bases fit TRBD1. CDR1 SGHTA and CDR2 FQGNSA come from the germline V gene. This CDR3 has 15 residues. Trimming took 1 base from V and 2 from J; bases not matched to a gene: 3. The CDR3 protein is CASSLGGQSTDTQYF. The CDR3 nucleotides read TGTGCCAGCAGCTTAGGGGGACAGTCCACAGATACGCAGTATTTT.

This clonotype was recorded a few times. The genes are TRBV20-1 and TRBJ2-7, with D perhaps assigned TRBD1 or TRBD2 (6 bases each). The CDR3 runs 16 residues. Deletions cut 0 bases from V and 0 bases from J, with 15 bases between. The germline gives CDR1 DFQATT, CDR2 SNEGSKA (reference sequence). CDR3 bases: TGCAGTGCTAGAGATCCCGGGGGCCAGAGCTCCTACGAGCAGTACTTC. This sequence encodes CSARDPGGQSSYEQYF.

V is TRBV19 and J is TRBJ2-5; TRBD1 might be the D (7 bases). This CDR3 comprises 17 residues. V dropped 4 bases and J dropped 4 bases, with 22 bases sitting between them. Germline CDR1 reads LNHDA; CDR2 reads SQIVND (reference sequence). CDR3 coding DNA: TGTGCCAGTAGTAGGCGAGACAGGGTGGGGGGAGGAGAGACCCAGTACTTC. It is translated as CASSRRDRVGGGETQYF.

The table lists this clonotype with a few counts. The chain uses TRBV12-3 or TRBV12-4 and TRBJ2-5; D gene unclear. The CDR3 spans 13 residues. V was cut by 6 bases and J by 1 base, with 9 bases left in between. CDR3 bases: TGTGCCAGCAGCCGCCGGAGCCAAGAGACCCAGTACTTC. It translates to CASSRRSQETQYF.